This paragraph reports one T cell receptor beta chain. The data stem from a study of blood T cell repertoires in COVID-19. Whole-study context: The cDNA or gDNA used as material had been derived from T cells, B-cell-depleted T cells, or PBMCs.

Germline CDR1 reads DFQATT; CDR2 reads SNEGSKA (reference sequence). This CDR3 is 15 amino acids long. V lost 3 bases, J lost 5 bases, and 10 bases stayed unmatched. Method: immunoSEQ multiplex PCR; TCRdb's copy keeps in-frame clones and lacks some. The table has fewer than 250,000 clones, around 84% seen once. The sample taken for sequencing was peripheral blood. The receptor's source is a man aged 50 or older with COVID-19, enrolled during active disease. The chain employs TRBV20-1 and TRBJ1-5, with TRBD1 matching 7 bases. CDR3 coding DNA: TGCAGTGCTAGTGGGGTCGGAGGGGGCTATCAGCCCCAGCATTTT. It specifies CSASGVGGGYQPQHF.